The present T cell receptor (beta chain) was sequenced within a study of post-analysis software for immune sequencing data. The study, taken as a whole, reports: Controls showed lower frequencies than patients for roughly five TRBV segments, and TRBV5-6, TRBV5-1 and TRBV20-1 were among these. Versus controls, multiple sclerosis patients showed significantly lower diversity (normalized Chao1).

Remarks on this clonotype: Its antigen is still unknown.

The CDR3 is made up of 18 amino acids. The germline V gene has CDR1 SGHVS and CDR2 FQNEAQ. The V gene end was trimmed by 1 base and the J gene end by 4 bases; junction bases not matched to a gene: 11. cDNA libraries for TCR beta contained unique molecular identifiers. TCRdb reanalysed the PCR reads using MiXCR and keeps one entry per CDR3 protein. The data show roughly 620,000 distinct CDR3 sequences, 40% to 50% seen once. The receptor's source is a girl between 10 and 17 years old with multiple sclerosis. Sequencing was carried out using blood. The chain couples TRBV7-8 to TRBJ2-5, with 11 bases matching TRBD2. DNA for the CDR3: TGTGCCAGCAGCTTAGGATTGGCTAGCGGGGGGATTGGAGAGACCCAGTACTTC. It translates to CASSLGLASGGIGETQYF.